One sample yielded the 29 T cell receptor beta chains listed below, sequenced in a study of OX40 agonist ivuxolimab in advanced cancers. Measured with immunoSEQ multiplex PCR; TCRdb has only the in-frame clones, and not every one. Among 55,000 to 65,000 clones, more than 85% were seen once, and the ten largest hold approximately 4%. The specimen was CD4+ or CD8+ T cells sorted from blood, collected in a trial of the OX40 agonist ivuxolimab. The receptors stem from an adult with an advanced solid tumor such as melanoma, head and neck, liver or kidney cancer.

The V and J genes are TRBV7-2 and TRBJ2-7; 8 bases align to TRBD2. This CDR3 spans 13 amino acids. CDR1 and CDR2 from the germline V gene are SGHTA and FQGNSA. V gave up 7 bases and J gave up 2 bases; unmatched junction bases: 4. This CDR3 is CASNAGGAYEQYF. The CDR3 DNA reads TGTGCCAGCAACGCCGGGGGGGCCTACGAGCAGTACTTC.

This clone was picked up one time. This chain links TRBV4-3 with TRBJ1-3; possible D gene TRBD1, 6 bases. The CDR3 contains 15 residues. CDR1 LGHNA and CDR2 YSLEER come from the germline V gene. Trimming removed 0 bases from V and 2 bases from J, with 8 bases in between. The CDR3 region is CASSQDSGAGNTIYF. In DNA form, the CDR3 reads TGCGCCAGCAGCCAAGATTCAGGGGCTGGAAACACCATATATTTT.

The genes are TRBV11-2 and TRBJ2-1, with 9 positions matching TRBD2. The length of the CDR3 is 16 residues. V lost 4 bases and J lost 6; bases outside the gene matches: 10. Germline CDR1 reads SGHAT; CDR2 reads FQNNGV. As DNA, the CDR3 is TGTGCCAGCAGCTCGTTTCCTCGCGGGGGGGGCAATGAGCAGTTCTTC. Its protein is CASSSFPRGGGNEQFF.

The V and J genes are TRBV7-9 and TRBJ2-1; TRBD1 matches at 11 bases. Germline trimming cut 8 bases from V and 8 bases from J; bases unmatched to any gene: 8. There are 14 residues in the CDR3. From germline, CDR1 is SEHNR and CDR2 FQNEAQ (reference sequence). CDR3 protein: CASAGTGGRDEQFF. The CDR3 DNA is TGTGCCAGCGCTGGGACAGGGGGAAGAGATGAGCAGTTCTTC. The full variable domain, rest sourced from reference TRBV7-9 and TRBJ2-1, is DTGVSQNPRHKITKRGQNVTFRCDPISEHNRLYWYRQTLGQGPEFLTYFQNEAQLEKSRLLSDRFSAERPKGSFSTLEIQRTEQGDSAMYLCASAGTGGRDEQFFGPGTRLTVL.

J is TRBJ2-7 and V is TRBV28; D is possibly TRBD1 (5 bases). V was trimmed by 3 bases and J by 5 bases, leaving 11 bases between them. This CDR3 has 13 amino acids. CDR1 and CDR2 from the germline V gene are MDHEN and SYDVKM. CDR3 residues: CASSFGRAHEQYF. The CDR3 bases are TGTGCCAGCAGTTTCGGCAGGGCTCACGAGCAGTACTTC. Based on the CDR3 plus reference TRBV28 and TRBJ2-7, the full variable domain is DVKVTQSSRYLVKRTGEKVFLECVQDMDHENMFWYRQDPGLGLRLIYFSYDVKMKEKGDIPEGYSVSREKKERFSLILESASTNQTSMYLCASSFGRAHEQYFGPGTRLTVT.

This clone was picked up one time. This rearrangement joins TRBV29-1 to TRBJ1-1, with TRBD1 identical over 10 bases. V shed 5 bases, J shed 1 base, and the junction held 7 bases outside the gene matches. The germline V gene encodes CDR1 SQVTM and CDR2 ANQGSEA. The CDR3 runs to 15 residues. CDR3 bases: TGCAGCGTTTTGACAGGGGGCGCCCGGAACACTGAAGCTTTCTTT. Amino acid sequence: CSVLTGGARNTEAFF.

The V gene is TRBV7-2, the J gene TRBJ2-7; 9 bases fit TRBD1. The CDR3 loop spans 15 amino acids. V was clipped by 0 bases and J by 6 bases; unmatched bases: 6. Germline assignment: CDR1 SGHTA and CDR2 FQGNSA. The CDR3 nucleotides are TGTGCCAGCAGCTTAGCGTACAGGGGGCTTGGCGAGCAGTACTTC. The encoded protein is CASSLAYRGLGEQYF. The whole variable domain, filled in from reference TRBV7-2 and TRBJ2-7, reads GAGVSQSPSNKVTEKGKDVELRCDPISGHTALYWYRQSLGQGLEFLIYFQGNSAPDKSGLPSDRFSAERTGGSVSTLTIQRTQQEDSAVYLCASSLAYRGLGEQYFGPGTRLTVT.

This chain links TRBV19 with TRBJ1-1, with a possible D match to TRBD1 (5 bases). The CDR3 contains 14 residues. Germline values: CDR1 LNHDA, CDR2 SQIVND (reference sequence). Trimming cost V 9 bases and J 1 base, with 15 bases left between them. The DNA of the CDR3 is TGTGCCAGCTACCCCCGTACAGGGAACACTGAAGCTTTCTTT. Amino acid sequence: CASYPRTGNTEAFF.

The V and J genes are TRBV10-2 and TRBJ1-3; D is undetermined. From germline, CDR1 is WSHSY and CDR2 SAAADI. The CDR3 contains 16 residues. Trimming took 9 bases from V and 5 from J, leaving 23 bases between them. CDR3 protein: CARTTRESAIRNTIYF. The CDR3 region has the DNA TGCGCCAGAACTACTAGGGAGTCCGCGATTCGAAACACCATATATTTT.

This chain joins TRBV11-3 and TRBJ2-1; TRBD1 agrees at 8 bases. The CDR3 sequence is 15 residues long. In germline, CDR1 is SGHNT, CDR2 YENEEA. V dropped 3 bases and J dropped 4; count of bases not matched to a gene: 5. CDR3 sequence: CASSFPGGAYNEQFF. CDR3 nucleotide sequence: TGTGCCAGCAGCTTTCCAGGGGGCGCGTACAATGAGCAGTTCTTC.

The chain couples TRBV18 to TRBJ2-2; tentative D call: TRBD1 (5 bases). V gave up 6 bases and J gave up 4 bases, with 15 bases separating them. In germline, CDR1 is KGHSH, CDR2 LQKENI. CDR3 size: 15 residues. The CDR3 region has the DNA TGTGCCAGCTCCTACATTACAGGTCGCACCGGGGAGCTGTTTTTT. Translated: CASSYITGRTGELFF.

The V gene is TRBV18, the J gene TRBJ1-1; 8 bases line up with TRBD1. Trimming removed 3 bases from V and 0 bases from J; junction bases left unmatched: 6. The CDR3 is 16 residues long. CDR1 KGHSH and CDR2 LQKENI come from the germline V gene. This CDR3 reads CASSPWTGRMNTEAFF. CDR3 nucleotides: TGTGCCAGCTCACCCTGGACAGGGAGGATGAACACTGAAGCTTTCTTT.

The chain carries TRBV9 and TRBJ1-3; the D gene is possibly TRBD1 (6 bases). The V gene's germline CDR1 is SGDLS and CDR2 YYNGEE. The CDR3 is made up of 19 amino acids. V shed 3 bases and J shed 2 bases, with 24 bases lying between them. In nucleotides, the CDR3 is TGTGCCAGCAGCGCCCTAGGGGGGGCCCCACGGAGCCCTGGAAACACCATATATTTT. Translating it yields CASSALGGAPRSPGNTIYF.

The V call is TRBV30, the J call TRBJ2-1, with 10 bases lining up with TRBD1. Germline V gene sequence: CDR1 GTSNPN, CDR2 SVGIG (reference sequence). There are 14 residues in the CDR3. The V segment lost 3 bases and the J segment 7 bases; nucleotides outside the gene matches: 6. The CDR3: CAWRMGQGWNEQFF. In DNA, the CDR3 is TGTGCCTGGAGGATGGGACAGGGGTGGAATGAGCAGTTCTTC.

As concerns this clone: An end of the junction does not agree with germline; a read error may underlie this. The gene calls are TRBV6-1 and TRBJ2-7; weak D call: TRBD2 (7 bases). The CDR3 loop spans 15 amino acids. Germline values: CDR1 MNHNS, CDR2 SASEGT. The CDR3 DNA sequence: TGTGCCCGCAGTGAGGGGGGGGCGGGGACCTACGAGCAGTACTTC. It codes for CARSEGGAGTYEQYF.

The V gene is TRBV5-1, the J gene TRBJ1-4; TRBD1 aligns across 8 bases. This CDR3 region has 14 residues. Germline assignment: CDR1 SGHRS and CDR2 YFSETQ. Trimming at V came to 4 bases and at J to 8 bases, leaving 7 bases not matched to a gene. The CDR3 protein is CASSLQGVGEKLFF. The CDR3 nucleotides read TGCGCCAGCAGCCTACAGGGGGTAGGAGAAAAACTGTTTTTT.

The chain employs TRBV5-4 and TRBJ2-3, with D unclear. V was shortened by 0 bases and J by 1 base, with 3 bases between the two germline ends. The CDR3 runs 13 residues. In germline, CDR1 is SGHNT, CDR2 YYREEE (reference sequence). The CDR3 protein is CASSLGRTDTQYF. In nucleotides, the CDR3 is TGTGCCAGCAGCTTGGGACGCACAGATACGCAGTATTTT. Complete variable domain (other parts from reference TRBV5-4 and TRBJ2-3): ETGVTQSPTHLIKTRGQQVTLRCSSQSGHNTVSWYQQALGQGPQFIFQYYREEENGRGNFPPRFSGLQFPNYSSELNVNALELDDSALYLCASSLGRTDTQYFGPGTRLTVL.

The CDR3 DNA is TGTGCCAGTAGTATGGGACAGGGCCCCGTGGAGCAGTACTTC. Encoded protein: CASSMGQGPVEQYF. The rearrangement joins TRBV19 to TRBJ2-7; TRBD1 aligns across 9 bases. There are 14 residues in the CDR3. Germline V gene lookup returns CDR1 LNHDA and CDR2 SQIVND (reference sequence). The J segment lost 7 bases and the V segment lost 3 bases, leaving 7 bases of the junction unmatched. Full variable domain (rest looked up from reference TRBV19 and TRBJ2-7): DGGITQSPKYLFRKEGQNVTLSCEQNLNHDAMYWYRQDPGQGLRLIYYSQIVNDFQKGDIAEGYSVSREKKESFPLTVTSAQKNPTAFYLCASSMGQGPVEQYFGPGTRLTVT.

This rearrangement joins TRBV5-5 to TRBJ1-5, with D maybe TRBD1 (5 bases). The germline CDR1 and CDR2 sequences are SGHKS and YYEKEE (reference sequence). The CDR3 spans 15 residues. The V gene lost 2 bases and the J gene lost 2 bases, with 11 bases spanning the gap. The CDR3 spells CASSLMGDGNQPQHF. In nucleotides, the CDR3 is TGTGCCAGCAGCTTAATGGGGGATGGCAATCAGCCCCAGCATTTT. The full variable domain, with the rest looked up from reference TRBV5-5 and TRBJ1-5, is DAGVTQSPTHLIKTRGQQVTLRCSPISGHKSVSWYQQVLGQGPQFIFQYYEKEERGRGNFPDRFSARQFPNYSSELNVNALLLGDSALYLCASSLMGDGNQPQHFGDGTRLSIL.

CDR3 amino acids: CASSGARKGRGETQYF. The CDR3 bases are TGTGCCAGCAGTGGGGCTCGAAAGGGGCGGGGAGAGACCCAGTACTTC. J is TRBJ2-5 and V is TRBV2; the D gene is possibly TRBD2 (6 bases). Germline assignment: CDR1 SNHLY and CDR2 FYNNEI. Trimming removed 4 bases at V and 4 bases at J, with 19 bases between. The CDR3 is 16 residues long.

This sequence joins TRBV7-9 and TRBJ2-5; 7 positions match TRBD1. CDR3 size: 14 residues. Germline V lookup: CDR1 SEHNR, CDR2 FQNEAQ (reference sequence). The J segment lost 4 bases and the V segment lost 5 bases, leaving 7 bases of the junction unmatched. Here the CDR3 reads CASSTRTGGETQYF. CDR3 nucleotides: TGTGCCAGCAGCACCAGGACAGGTGGAGAGACCCAGTACTTC.

The gene calls are TRBV7-2 and TRBJ2-1, with 8 bases lining up with TRBD1. Unmatched junction bases numbered 2, after V lost 0 bases and J lost 4 bases. CDR3 length: 15 amino acids. Per germline, CDR1 SGHTA and CDR2 FQGNSA. This CDR3 is CASSLARTGYNEQFF. The CDR3 DNA reads TGTGCCAGCAGCTTAGCCCGGACAGGGTACAATGAGCAGTTCTTC.

This chain links TRBV10-3 with TRBJ2-2; 8 bases agree with TRBD2. The CDR3 consists of 15 residues. The V gene's germline CDR1 is ENHRY and CDR2 SYGVKD. The J segment lost 4 bases and the V segment lost 8 bases, leaving 9 bases of the junction unmatched. In nucleotides, the CDR3 is TGTGCCATCCTGCCGGGGGGGCAAGGCACCGGGGAGCTGTTTTTT. Translated, it gives CAILPGGQGTGELFF.

As DNA, the CDR3 is TGTGCCAGCAGTTTCGGAGTCTTCAGGGTGAGCACAGATACGCAGTATTTT. Translation gives CASSFGVFRVSTDTQYF. This sequence joins TRBV28 and TRBJ2-3, with a possible D match to TRBD1 (5 bases). CDR3 length: 17 residues. The V end lost 3 bases, the J end lost 0 bases, and 16 bases lay between the germline ends. Germline V gene lookup returns CDR1 MDHEN and CDR2 SYDVKM.

Comments on this clone: Other DNA sequences in the same sample also yield this CDR3. The chain uses TRBV7-2 and TRBJ1-6, with D possibly matching TRBD1 (6 bases). CDR1 and CDR2 (germline): SGHTA, FQGNSA. Trimming left V 2 bases short and J 11 bases short, with 7 bases between. The CDR3 covers 12 residues. In DNA form, the CDR3 reads TGTGCCAGCAGCTTACAGGGGACACCCCTCCACTTT. It yields the protein CASSLQGTPLHF.

This rearrangement joins TRBV5-6 to TRBJ2-3; the D gene could be TRBD1 or TRBD2 (7 bases each). The length of the CDR3 is 15 residues. The germline V and J ends were trimmed by 3 bases and 4 bases, with 15 bases remaining between them. CDR1 and CDR2 from the germline V gene are SGHDT and YYEEEE. CDR3 sequence: CASSSLRGGPDTQYF. CDR3 in DNA: TGTGCCAGCAGCTCCCTCAGGGGGGGTCCAGATACGCAGTATTTT.

The J gene is TRBJ1-5, the V gene TRBV18; TRBD1 agrees at 8 bases. CDR1 is KGHSH and CDR2 is LQKENI in the germline V gene. Unmatched junction bases numbered 4, after V lost 3 bases and J lost 6 bases. The CDR3 extends over 14 amino acids. This CDR3 is CASSPSTGAQPQHF. The CDR3 DNA follows: TGTGCCAGCTCACCCTCGACAGGGGCTCAGCCCCAGCATTTT.

The V and J genes are TRBV27 and TRBJ2-2; 9 bases are a match to TRBD1. Germline trimming cut 6 bases from V and 4 bases from J; bases unmatched to any gene: 6. Germline V gives CDR1 MNHEY, CDR2 SMNVEV (reference sequence). The CDR3 sequence is 15 residues long. The CDR3 DNA sequence: TGTGCCAGCAGGGGACAGGGTGTGGGCACCGGGGAGCTGTTTTTT. It codes for CASRGQGVGTGELFF.

This clone was counted between two and nine times. V is TRBV6-4 and J is TRBJ1-1, with TRBD1 identical over 8 bases. Germline V gene lookup returns CDR1 MRHNA and CDR2 SNTAGT. CDR3 length equals 14 residues. Unmatched junction bases numbered 5, after V lost 4 bases and J lost 4 bases. In DNA, the CDR3 is TGTGCCAGCAGTGTTGGACAGGGCGTCACTGAAGCTTTCTTT. Protein: CASSVGQGVTEAFF.